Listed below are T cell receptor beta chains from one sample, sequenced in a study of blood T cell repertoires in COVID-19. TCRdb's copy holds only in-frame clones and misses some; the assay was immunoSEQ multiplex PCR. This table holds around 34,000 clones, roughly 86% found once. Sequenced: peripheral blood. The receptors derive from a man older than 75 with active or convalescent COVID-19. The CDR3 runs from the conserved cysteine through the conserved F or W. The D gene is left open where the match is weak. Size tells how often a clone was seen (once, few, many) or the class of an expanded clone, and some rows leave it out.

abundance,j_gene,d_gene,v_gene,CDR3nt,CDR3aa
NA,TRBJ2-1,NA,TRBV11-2,TGTGCCAGCAGCTTCGCTCCTGCCGGGAGAGGCTCCTACAATGAGCAGTTCTTC,CASSFAPAGRGSYNEQFF
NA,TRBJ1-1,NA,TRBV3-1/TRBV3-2,TGTGCCAGCAGCCCTACAGGGTACACTGAAGCTTTCTTT,CASSPTGYTEAFF
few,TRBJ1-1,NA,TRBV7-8,TGTGCCAGCAGCTTAGCACAAACAGGGTTCGGCACTGAAGCTTTCTTT,CASSLAQTGFGTEAFF
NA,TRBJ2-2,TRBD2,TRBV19,TGTGCCAGTAGTATGGAAACCAGCGTAGCGGGGTCCGGGGAGCTGTTTTTT,CASSMETSVAGSGELFF
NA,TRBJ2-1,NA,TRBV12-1,TGTGCCAGCAGCTTTGCGGAGCCGACTAGCGGGAGAGGTCCCGAGCAGTTCTTC,CASSFAEPTSGRGPEQFF
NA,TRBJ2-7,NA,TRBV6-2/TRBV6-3,TGTGCCAGCAGTCCCGGCCCCAGGGCCTACGAGCAGTACTTC,CASSPGPRAYEQYF
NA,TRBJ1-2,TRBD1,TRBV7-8,TGTGCCAGCAGCTTAGATCCGTGGGACAGGGGAGGAAACGGCTACACCTTC,CASSLDPWDRGGNGYTF
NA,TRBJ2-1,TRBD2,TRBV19,TGTGCCAGTAGTATAGCAAGCGGGAGGCACTTTGATGAGCAGTTCTTC,CASSIASGRHFDEQFF
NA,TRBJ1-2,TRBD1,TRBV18,TGTGCCAGCTCACCCTCCGGGACAGGGTCGGAAGGCTACACCTTC,CASSPSGTGSEGYTF
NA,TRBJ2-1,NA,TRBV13,TGTGCCAGCAGCTTACGGTCTGTCCTTTTACCCGGGAAACAGTTCTTC,CASSLRSVLLPGKQFF
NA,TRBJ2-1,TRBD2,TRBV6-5,TGTGCCAGCAGTTCTCTAGCGGGGGTGGCCTACAATGAGCAGTTCTTC,CASSSLAGVAYNEQFF
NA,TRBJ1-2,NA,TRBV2,TGTGCCAGCAGGCCCAGCGGCAACTATGGCTACACCTTC,CASRPSGNYGYTF
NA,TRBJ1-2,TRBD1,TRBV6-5,TGTGCCAGCAGTCCAGGGACAGGTTCGAACTATGGCTACACCTTC,CASSPGTGSNYGYTF
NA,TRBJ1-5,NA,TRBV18,TGTGCCAGCTCACCCCAGGCGAATCAGCCCCAGCATTTT,CASSPQANQPQHF
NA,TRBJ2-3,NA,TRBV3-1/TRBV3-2,TGTGCCAGCAGCCGGAAGGGAGTCCGCACAGATACGCAGTATTTT,CASSRKGVRTDTQYF
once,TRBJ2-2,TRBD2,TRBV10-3,TGTGCCATCAGTGAGCCCGCCGGCGGGAGAGCATCGAGCACCGGGGAGCTGTTTTTT,CAISEPAGGRASSTGELFF
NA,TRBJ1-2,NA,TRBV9,TGTGCCAGCAGCCTAGTAGCTAACTATGGCTACACCTTC,CASSLVANYGYTF
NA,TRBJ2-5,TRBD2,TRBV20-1,TGCAGTGCTAGTCCCGCCCTACTAGCGTTCCAAGAGACCCAGTACTTC,CSASPALLAFQETQYF
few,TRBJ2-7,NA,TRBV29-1,TGCAGCGTCCTCCCTTGGACAGAGAATACCCTTGTCTACGAGCAGTACTTC,CSVLPWTENTLVYEQYF
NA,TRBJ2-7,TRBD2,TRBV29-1,TGCAGCGTTGGGCTAGCGGGAGCCCCCCACGAGCAGTACTTC,CSVGLAGAPHEQYF
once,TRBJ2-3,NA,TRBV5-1,TGCGCCAGCAGCTCGCGGGATACGCAGTATTTT,CASSSRDTQYF
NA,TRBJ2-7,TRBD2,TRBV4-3,TGCGCCAGCAGCCAAGTGTATAGGAGCGGGCCGGGGGGCGAGCAGTACTTC,CASSQVYRSGPGGEQYF
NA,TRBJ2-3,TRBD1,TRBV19,TGTGCCAGTAGTCCTGGACAGGGGTACACAGATACGCAGTATTTT,CASSPGQGYTDTQYF
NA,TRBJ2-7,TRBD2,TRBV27,TGTGCCAGCAGTTCACCTCAGACTAGCGGGAGTTACGAGCAGTACTTC,CASSSPQTSGSYEQYF
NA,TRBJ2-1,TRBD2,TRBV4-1,TGCGCCAGCAGCGCGAGCGGGAGCTCCTACAATGAGCAGTTCTTC,CASSASGSSYNEQFF
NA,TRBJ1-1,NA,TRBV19,TGTGCCAGTAGTTCCTTTAGACAGGTTGAAGCTTTCTTT,CASSSFRQVEAFF
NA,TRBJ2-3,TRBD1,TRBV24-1,TGTGCCACCACCCCCGGGGGACAGGGTACAGATACGCAGTATTTT,CATTPGGQGTDTQYF
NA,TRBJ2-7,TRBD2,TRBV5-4,TGTGCCAGCAGCTTCGTGGGGACTAATTCGGCCGAGCAGTACTTC,CASSFVGTNSAEQYF
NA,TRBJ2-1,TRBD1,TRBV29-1,TGCAGCGCTCGGGACAGGGGGCTGGGGAATGAGCAGTTCTTC,CSARDRGLGNEQFF
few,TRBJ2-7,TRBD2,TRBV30,TGTGCCTGGAGTAGCGGGGGGGCGAGGGAGCAGTACTTC,CAWSSGGAREQYF
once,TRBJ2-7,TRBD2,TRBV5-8,TGTGCCAGCAGCGCCGGGACTACCTTCACAAACGAGCAGTACTTC,CASSAGTTFTNEQYF
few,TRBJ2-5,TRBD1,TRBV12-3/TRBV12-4,TGTGCCAGCAGATCGGACAGGGGTGAGACCCAGTACTTC,CASRSDRGETQYF
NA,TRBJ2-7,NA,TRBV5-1,TGCGCCAGCAGCGTGGACCCCCCGGGGGAGCAGTACTTC,CASSVDPPGEQYF
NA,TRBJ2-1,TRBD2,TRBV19,TGTGCCAGTATGGGGGGGGGACTAGCGGGATACAATGAGCAGTTCTTC,CASMGGGLAGYNEQFF
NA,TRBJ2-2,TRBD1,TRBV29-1,TGCAGCGTTTACGGGACAGGGAACACCGGGGAGCTGTTTTTT,CSVYGTGNTGELFF
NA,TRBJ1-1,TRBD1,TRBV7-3,TGTGCCAGCAGCTTCCAGGGGGCCGGAACTGAAGCTTTCTTT,CASSFQGAGTEAFF
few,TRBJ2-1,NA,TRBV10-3,TGTGCCATCAGTGAGTCGTTGACTAATAGTGAGCAGTTCTTC,CAISESLTNSEQFF
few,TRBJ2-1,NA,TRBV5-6,TGTGCCAGCAGCTTGGATAGGGGTGCTACCTACAATGAGCAGTTCTTC,CASSLDRGATYNEQFF
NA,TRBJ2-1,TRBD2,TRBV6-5,TGTGCCAGCAGTTCTCTAGCGGGAGCCTCCAATGAGCAGTTCTTC,CASSSLAGASNEQFF
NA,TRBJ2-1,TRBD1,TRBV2,TGTGCCAGCAACCGGGACAGGGGCTACAATGAGCAGTTCTTC,CASNRDRGYNEQFF
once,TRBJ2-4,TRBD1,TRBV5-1,TGCGCCAGCAGCTCCGCGCAGGGGGCTGGGAACATTCAGTACTTC,CASSSAQGAGNIQYF
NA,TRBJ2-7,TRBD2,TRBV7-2,TGTGCCAGCAGCTTAGAATCTAGCGGGAGCTACGAGCAGTACTTC,CASSLESSGSYEQYF
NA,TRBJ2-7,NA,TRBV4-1,TGCGCCAGCAGCCAAGAGACAGTAGACTCCTACGAGCAGTACTTC,CASSQETVDSYEQYF
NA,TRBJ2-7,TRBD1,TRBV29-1,TGCAATCGGCGATGCAGGGGGCTTGAGCAGTACTTC,CNRRCRGLEQYF
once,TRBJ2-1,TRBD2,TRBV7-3,TGTGCCAGCAGCTTAAATAGGGCTAGCGGTCTCAATGAGCAGTTCTTC,CASSLNRASGLNEQFF
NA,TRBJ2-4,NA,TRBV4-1,TGCGCCAGCAGCCAAGATTCGGAAAACATTCAGTACTTC,CASSQDSENIQYF